This T cell receptor beta chain is from a study of CD8+CD57+ T cells in acquired aplastic anemia. Study in general: Roughly 3.2 ug was the average amount of DNA from sorted CD4+ and CD8+ cells. Healthy donors had, on average, around 9.9 million reads for their CD4+ cells. General study findings and limits: Overlapping CD8+ CDR3 repertoires of patients and controls contained about 27 shared sequences. With respect to CD8+ Simpson's diversity, patients and controls did not differ significantly.

In regard to this clonotype: Antigen: not known.

Genomic DNA was employed as the template in profiling TCR beta VDJ and CDR3. Using its own MiXCR run on the reads, TCRdb lists one record per CDR3 protein. The sample includes a few hundred thousand distinct CDR3 sequences, approximately 70% of them seen just once. Germline loops: CDR1 SGDLS, CDR2 YYNGEE. The CDR3 runs to 15 residues. J lost 12 bases, V lost 0 bases, and 12 bases had no gene match. The chain has TRBV9 and TRBJ2-3, with 8 bases aligning to TRBD2. Sequencing was done on a sample of sorted CD4+, CD8+, or CD8+CD57+ T cells (not recorded which) from PBMCs. The TCR comes from a human donor in good health, serving as a control. The CDR3 sequence: CASSVDGLARDPQYF. Written as DNA, the CDR3 is TGTGCCAGCAGCGTAGATGGACTAGCCAGGGACCCCCAGTATTTT. Using reference TRBV9 and TRBJ2-3 for the parts outside the CDR3, the full variable domain is DSGVTQTPKHLITATGQRVTLRCSPRSGDLSVYWYQQSLDQGLQFLIQYYNGEERAKGNILERFSAQQFPDLHSELNLSSLELGDSALYFCASSVDGLARDPQYFGPGTRLTVL.